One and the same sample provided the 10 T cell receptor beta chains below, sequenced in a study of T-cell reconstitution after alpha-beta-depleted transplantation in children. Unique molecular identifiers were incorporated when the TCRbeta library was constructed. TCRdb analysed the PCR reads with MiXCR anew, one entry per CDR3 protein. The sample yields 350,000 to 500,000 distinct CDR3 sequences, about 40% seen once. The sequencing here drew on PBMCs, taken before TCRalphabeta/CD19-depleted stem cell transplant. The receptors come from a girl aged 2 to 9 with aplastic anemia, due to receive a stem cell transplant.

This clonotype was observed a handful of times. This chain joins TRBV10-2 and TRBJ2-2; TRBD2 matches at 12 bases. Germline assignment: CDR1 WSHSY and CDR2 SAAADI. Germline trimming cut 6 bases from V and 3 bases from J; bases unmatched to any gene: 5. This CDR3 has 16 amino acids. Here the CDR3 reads CASRTSGSTDTGELFF. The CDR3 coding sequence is TGCGCCAGCAGGACTAGCGGGAGTACTGACACCGGGGAGCTGTTTTTT.

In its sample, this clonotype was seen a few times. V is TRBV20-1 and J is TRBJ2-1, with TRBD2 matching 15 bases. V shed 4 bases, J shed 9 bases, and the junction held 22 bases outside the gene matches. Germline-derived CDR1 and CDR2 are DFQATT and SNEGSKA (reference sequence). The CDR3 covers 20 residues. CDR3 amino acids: CSATARGLAGGPSSFREQFF. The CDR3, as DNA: TGCAGTGCTACGGCCCGAGGACTAGCGGGAGGGCCCTCCTCTTTTCGTGAGCAGTTCTTC.

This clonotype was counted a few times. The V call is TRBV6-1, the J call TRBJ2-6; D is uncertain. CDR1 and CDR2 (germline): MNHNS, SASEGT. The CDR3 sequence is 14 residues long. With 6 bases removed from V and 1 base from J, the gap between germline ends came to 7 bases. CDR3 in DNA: TGTGCCAGCAGGGCGAGATCTGGGGCCAACGTCCTGACTTTC. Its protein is CASRARSGANVLTF.

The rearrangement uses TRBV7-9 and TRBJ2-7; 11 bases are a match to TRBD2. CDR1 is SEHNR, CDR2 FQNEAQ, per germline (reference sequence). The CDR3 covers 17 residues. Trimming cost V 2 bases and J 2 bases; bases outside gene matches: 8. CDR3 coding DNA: TGTGCCAGCAGCTTAAACCCCGGGACTAGCGGACCCTACGAGCAGTACTTC. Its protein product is CASSLNPGTSGPYEQYF.

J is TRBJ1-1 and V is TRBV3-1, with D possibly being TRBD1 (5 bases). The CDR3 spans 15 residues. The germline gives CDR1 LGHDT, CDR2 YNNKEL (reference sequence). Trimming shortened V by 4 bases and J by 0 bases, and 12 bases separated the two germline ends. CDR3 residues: CASSPRGTLNTEAFF. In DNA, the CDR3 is TGTGCCAGCAGCCCCCGAGGGACCTTGAACACTGAAGCTTTCTTT. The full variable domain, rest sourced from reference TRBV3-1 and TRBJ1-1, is DTAVSQTPKYLVTQMGNDKSIKCEQNLGHDTMYWYKQDSKKFLKIMFSYNNKELIINETVPNRFSPKSPDKAHLNLHINSLELGDSAVYFCASSPRGTLNTEAFFGQGTRLTVV.

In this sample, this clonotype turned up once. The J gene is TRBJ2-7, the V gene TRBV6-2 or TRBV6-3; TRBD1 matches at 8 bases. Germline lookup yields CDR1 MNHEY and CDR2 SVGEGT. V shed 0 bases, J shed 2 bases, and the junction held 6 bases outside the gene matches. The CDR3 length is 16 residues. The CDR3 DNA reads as TGTGCCAGCAGTTACTCGGGACAGGATAATCCCTACGAGCAGTACTTC. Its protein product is CASSYSGQDNPYEQYF.

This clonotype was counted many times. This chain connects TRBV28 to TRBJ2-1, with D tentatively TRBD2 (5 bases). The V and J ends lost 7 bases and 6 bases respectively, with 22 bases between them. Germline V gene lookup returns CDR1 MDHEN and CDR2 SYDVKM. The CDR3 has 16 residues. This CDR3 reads CASNPRRLPSSNEQFF. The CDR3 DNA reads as TGTGCCAGCAACCCTAGGCGACTTCCTAGCAGCAATGAGCAGTTCTTC.

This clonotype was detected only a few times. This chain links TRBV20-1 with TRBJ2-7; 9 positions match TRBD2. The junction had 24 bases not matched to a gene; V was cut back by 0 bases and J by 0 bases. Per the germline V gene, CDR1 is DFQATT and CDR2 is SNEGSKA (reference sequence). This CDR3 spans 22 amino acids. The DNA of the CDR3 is TGCAGTGCTAGAGAGATCACCTCCCTGGGCGGGAGGGCCGACCCCTCCTCCTACGAGCAGTACTTC. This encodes CSAREITSLGGRADPSSYEQYF.

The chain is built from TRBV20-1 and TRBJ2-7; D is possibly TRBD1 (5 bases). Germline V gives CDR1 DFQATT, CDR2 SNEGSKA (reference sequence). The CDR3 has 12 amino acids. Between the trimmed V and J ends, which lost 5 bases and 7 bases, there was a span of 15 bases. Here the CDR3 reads CSAAPQAEEQYF. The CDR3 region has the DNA TGCAGTGCTGCCCCACAGGCGGAAGAGCAGTACTTC.

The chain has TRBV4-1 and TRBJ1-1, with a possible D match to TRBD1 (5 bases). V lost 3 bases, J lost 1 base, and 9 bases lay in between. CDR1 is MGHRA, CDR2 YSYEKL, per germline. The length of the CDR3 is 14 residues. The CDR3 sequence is CASSQPTANTEAFF. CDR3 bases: TGCGCCAGCAGCCAGCCGACAGCGAACACTGAAGCTTTCTTT.